This record concerns one T cell receptor beta chain sequence. What it binds is unknown. The DNA input per sorted-subset replicate PCR was roughly 180 ng, corresponding to 25,000 to 35,000 T cell genomes. Sequencing used immunoSEQ multiplex PCR; TCRdb keeps in-frame clones, though not all of them. The profile shows nearly 1,000,000 clones, approximately 80% of them singletons. The sample belongs to a study of shared clonotypes between healthy human individuals. Trimming left V 4 bases short and J 2 bases short, with 21 bases between. The CDR3 extends over 18 amino acids. Germline CDR1 and CDR2: MGHRA and YSYEKL. Study findings and constraints: Larger estimated richness was generally seen in naive subsets than in memory subsets.

The sequencing sample was made of memory CD4+ T cells sorted from blood. Stated subset: CD45RA-negative fraction. The rearrangement links TRBV4-1 to TRBJ1-5; D is unclear. This receptor was taken from a man between 18 and 29 years old in good health. The CDR3 reads CASSPGSLGNKGNQPQHF. DNA of the CDR3: TGCGCCAGCAGCCCAGGTTCCCTGGGGAATAAGGGCAATCAGCCCCAGCATTTT.